The rows below give T cell receptor beta chains drawn from one sample of a study of identical twins. A single record per CDR3 protein comes from TCRdb applying MiXCR to the 5' RACE reads. The sample yields hundreds of thousands of distinct CDR3 sequences, around 8.3% seen once. Separately, the same data were catalogued under a study of yellow fever vaccine responses in identical twins.

The sample taken for sequencing was PBMCs. These receptors originate from a woman between 18 and 30 years old in good health. CDR3s include the opening cysteine and the closing phenylalanine or tryptophan. Fields, in order: D gene, V gene, clone size, J gene, CDR3 DNA, CDR3 protein. The D gene is left open where the match is weak. Only some rows state a clone size, as once, few, many or a class for expanded clones.

>-|TRBV7-2|-|TRBJ2-3
TGTGCCAGCAGCACAACGGGGCGGACTAGCACAGATACGCAGTATTTT
CASSTTGRTSTDTQYF
>-|TRBV9|few|TRBJ2-7
TGTGCCAGCAGCGTAGGGGCAGGGACGTACGAGCAGTACTTC
CASSVGAGTYEQYF
>-|TRBV12-3/TRBV12-4|many|TRBJ2-5
TGTGCCAGCAGTCCCCGGCTAGCTCAAGAGACCCAGTACTTC
CASSPRLAQETQYF
>TRBD1|TRBV6-1|many|TRBJ2-7
TGTGCCAGCAGTCAATCTCGGACAGGGGACAAAGTGGTGCAGTACTTC
CASSQSRTGDKVVQYF
>-|TRBV21-1|-|TRBJ2-5
TGTGCCAGCAGCAAAGCTGTTGCTAGCGGGGGAAGAGGGACCCAGTACTTC
CASSKAVASGGRGTQYF
>TRBD1|TRBV20-1|few|TRBJ2-1
TGCAGTGCTAGAGCGAGGGACAGGGGGCACTACAATGAGCAGTTCTTC
CSARARDRGHYNEQFF
>-|TRBV10-3|many|TRBJ2-3
TGTGCCGCCCGGACCTCCACAGATACGCAGTATTTT
CAARTSTDTQYF
>TRBD1|TRBV5-1|-|TRBJ2-1
TGCGCCAGCAGCTTGAAAGGGACAGGGACCTACAATGAGCAGTTCTTC
CASSLKGTGTYNEQFF
>TRBD2|TRBV6-5|-|TRBJ2-4
TGTGCCAGCAGTTACAAACCGACTAGCTTCGCCAAAAACATTCAGTACTTC
CASSYKPTSFAKNIQYF
>TRBD2|TRBV11-3|many|TRBJ2-2
TGTGCCAGCAGCTTAGTATACGGCTGGGAGAGGACTAGCGGATACGACACCGGGGAGCTGTTTTTT
CASSLVYGWERTSGYDTGELFF